The clone carrying this T cell receptor (beta chain) was observed a few times. Antigen: not known. V was trimmed by 5 bases and J by 6 bases, leaving 16 bases between them. The CDR3 consists of 14 residues. Per germline, CDR1 SEHNR and CDR2 FQNEAQ (reference sequence). This sample is drawn from a study of T-cell memory formation after mild COVID-19. Study context: Clustering of TCRs was largely donor specific. Study results and caveats: Later expanders leaned CD4+, whereas day 15 to 85 contracting clones were balanced CD4/CD8.

MiXCR, run by TCRdb on the 5' RACE reads, gives a single entry per CDR3 protein. The table includes roughly 500,000 distinct CDR3 sequences, just over 20% detected once. The chain joins TRBV7-9 to TRBJ1-1, with a possible D match to TRBD1 (6 bases). Material: PBMCs or a T cell subset sorted from them (not recorded which). The TCR was taken from an adult woman who had mild COVID-19 (a few samples of this study predate the infection). Cell type and time point are not known. DNA for the CDR3: TGTGCCAGCAGCCCGCGCGGGGGCAGGTCTGAAGCTTTCTTT. This encodes CASSPRGGRSEAFF.